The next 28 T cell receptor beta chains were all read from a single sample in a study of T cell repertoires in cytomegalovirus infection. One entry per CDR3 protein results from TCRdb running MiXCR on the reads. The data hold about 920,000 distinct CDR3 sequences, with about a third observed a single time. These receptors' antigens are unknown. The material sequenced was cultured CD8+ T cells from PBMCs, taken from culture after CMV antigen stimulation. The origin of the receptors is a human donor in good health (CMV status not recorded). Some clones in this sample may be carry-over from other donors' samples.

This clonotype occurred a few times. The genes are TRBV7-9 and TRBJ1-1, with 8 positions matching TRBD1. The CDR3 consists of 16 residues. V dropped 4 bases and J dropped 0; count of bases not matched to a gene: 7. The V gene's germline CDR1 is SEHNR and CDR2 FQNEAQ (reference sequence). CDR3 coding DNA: TGTGCCAGCAGCTATTTAACAGGGGGGATGAACACTGAAGCTTTCTTT. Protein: CASSYLTGGMNTEAFF.

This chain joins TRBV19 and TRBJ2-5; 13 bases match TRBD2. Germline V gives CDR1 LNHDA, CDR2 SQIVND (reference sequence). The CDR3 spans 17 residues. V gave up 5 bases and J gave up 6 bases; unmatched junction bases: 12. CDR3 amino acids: CASSPGLAGLYGKTQYF. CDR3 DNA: TGTGCCAGTAGTCCGGGACTAGCGGGGCTTTACGGAAAGACCCAGTACTTC.

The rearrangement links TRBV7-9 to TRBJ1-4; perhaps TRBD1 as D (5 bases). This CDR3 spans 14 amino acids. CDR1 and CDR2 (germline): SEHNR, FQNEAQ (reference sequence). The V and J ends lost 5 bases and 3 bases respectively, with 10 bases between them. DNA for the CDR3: TGTGCCAGCAGCCCCGGGGGGGCTAATGAAAAACTGTTTTTT. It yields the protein CASSPGGANEKLFF.

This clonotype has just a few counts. CDR3 amino acids: CASSAPGTIGHEQYF. CDR3 DNA: TGTGCCAGCAGTGCCCCCGGGACAATAGGACACGAGCAGTACTTC. The rearrangement joins TRBV12-3 or TRBV12-4 to TRBJ2-7, with D perhaps matching TRBD1 (6 bases). V dropped 5 bases and J dropped 5 bases, with 19 bases sitting between them. The CDR3 is 15 residues long.

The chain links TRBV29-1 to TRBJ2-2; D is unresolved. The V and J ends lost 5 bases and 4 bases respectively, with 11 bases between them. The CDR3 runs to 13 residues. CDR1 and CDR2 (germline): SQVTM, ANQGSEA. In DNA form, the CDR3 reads TGCAGCGTTCCGTCGTATGGCACCGGGGAGCTGTTTTTT. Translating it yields CSVPSYGTGELFF.

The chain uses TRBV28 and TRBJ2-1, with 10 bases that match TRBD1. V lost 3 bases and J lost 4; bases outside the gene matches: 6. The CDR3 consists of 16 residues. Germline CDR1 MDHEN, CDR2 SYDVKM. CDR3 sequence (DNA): TGTGCCAGCAGTTTCCGGGACAGGGGCCGTTACAATGAGCAGTTCTTC. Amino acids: CASSFRDRGRYNEQFF.

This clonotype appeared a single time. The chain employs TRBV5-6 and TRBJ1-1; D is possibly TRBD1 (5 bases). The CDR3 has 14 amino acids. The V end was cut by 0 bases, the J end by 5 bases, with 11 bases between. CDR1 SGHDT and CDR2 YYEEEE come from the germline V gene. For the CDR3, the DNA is TGTGCCAGCAGCTTGGGGGCAGGGTCAACTGAAGCTTTCTTT. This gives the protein CASSLGAGSTEAFF.

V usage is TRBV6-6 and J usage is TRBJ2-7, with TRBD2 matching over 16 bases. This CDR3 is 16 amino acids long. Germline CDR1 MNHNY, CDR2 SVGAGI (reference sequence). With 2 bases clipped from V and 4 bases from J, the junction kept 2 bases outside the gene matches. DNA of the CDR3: TGTGCCAGCAGTTACGGGACTAGCGGGGGGGCTTACGAGCAGTACGTC. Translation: CASSYGTSGGAYEQYV.

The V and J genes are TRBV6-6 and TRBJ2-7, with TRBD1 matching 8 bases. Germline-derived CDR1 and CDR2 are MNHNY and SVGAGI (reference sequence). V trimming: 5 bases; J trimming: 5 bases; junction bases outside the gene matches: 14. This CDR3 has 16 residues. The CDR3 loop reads CASSNVAGVDRDEQYV. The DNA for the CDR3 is TGTGCCAGCAGTAATGTCGCAGGAGTGGACAGGGACGAGCAGTACGTC.

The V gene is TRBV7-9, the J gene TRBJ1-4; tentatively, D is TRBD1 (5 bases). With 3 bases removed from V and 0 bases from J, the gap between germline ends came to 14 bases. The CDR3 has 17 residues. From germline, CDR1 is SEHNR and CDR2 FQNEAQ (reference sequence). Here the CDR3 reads CASSFQRGLATNEKLFF. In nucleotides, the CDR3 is TGTGCCAGCAGCTTCCAAAGGGGTTTAGCAACTAATGAAAAACTGTTTTTT.

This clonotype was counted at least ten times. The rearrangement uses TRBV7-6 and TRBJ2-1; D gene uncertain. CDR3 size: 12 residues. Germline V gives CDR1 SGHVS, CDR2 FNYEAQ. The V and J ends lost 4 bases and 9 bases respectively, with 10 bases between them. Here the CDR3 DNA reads TGTGCCAGCAGCTCCCTGGGAATTGAGCAGTTCTTC. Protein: CASSSLGIEQFF.

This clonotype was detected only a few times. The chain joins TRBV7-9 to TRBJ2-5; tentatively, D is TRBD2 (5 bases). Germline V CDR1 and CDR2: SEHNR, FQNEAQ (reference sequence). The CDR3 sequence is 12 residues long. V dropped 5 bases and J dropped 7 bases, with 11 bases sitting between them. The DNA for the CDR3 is TGTGCCAGCAGCCCGGGGTATGCGACCCAGTACTTC. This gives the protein CASSPGYATQYF.

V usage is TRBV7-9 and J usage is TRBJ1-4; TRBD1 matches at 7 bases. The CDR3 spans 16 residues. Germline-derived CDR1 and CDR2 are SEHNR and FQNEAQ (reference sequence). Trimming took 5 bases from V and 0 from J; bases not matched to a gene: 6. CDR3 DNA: TGTGCCAGCAGCCAGCGGCAGGGGGCAACTAATGAAAAACTGTTTTTT. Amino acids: CASSQRQGATNEKLFF.

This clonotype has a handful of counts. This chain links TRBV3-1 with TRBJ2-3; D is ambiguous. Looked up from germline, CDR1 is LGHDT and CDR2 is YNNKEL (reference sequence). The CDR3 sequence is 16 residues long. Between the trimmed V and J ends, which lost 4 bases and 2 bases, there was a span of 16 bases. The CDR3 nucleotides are TGTGCCAGCAGCCCCTTTGCGGTTCGCCCCACAGATACGCAGTATTTT. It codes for CASSPFAVRPTDTQYF.

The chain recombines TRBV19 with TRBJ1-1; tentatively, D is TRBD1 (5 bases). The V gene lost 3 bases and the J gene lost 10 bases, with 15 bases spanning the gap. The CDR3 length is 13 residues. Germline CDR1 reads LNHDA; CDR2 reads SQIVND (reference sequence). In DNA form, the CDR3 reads TGTGCCAGTAGTATCGACCCTCGGCAGGGAGCTTTCTTT. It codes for CASSIDPRQGAFF.

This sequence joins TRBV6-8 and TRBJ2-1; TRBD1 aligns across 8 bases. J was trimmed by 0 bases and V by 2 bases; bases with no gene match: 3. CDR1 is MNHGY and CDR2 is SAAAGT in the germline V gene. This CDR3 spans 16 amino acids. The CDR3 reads CASSYNTGGSYNEQFF. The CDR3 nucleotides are TGTGCCAGCAGTTACAACACAGGGGGCTCCTACAATGAGCAGTTCTTC.

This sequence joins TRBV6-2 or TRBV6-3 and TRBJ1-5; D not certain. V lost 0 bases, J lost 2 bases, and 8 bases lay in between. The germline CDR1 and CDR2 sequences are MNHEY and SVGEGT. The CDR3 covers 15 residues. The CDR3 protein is CASSYSLGGNQPQHF. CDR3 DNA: TGTGCCAGCAGTTACTCCCTAGGAGGCAATCAGCCCCAGCATTTT.

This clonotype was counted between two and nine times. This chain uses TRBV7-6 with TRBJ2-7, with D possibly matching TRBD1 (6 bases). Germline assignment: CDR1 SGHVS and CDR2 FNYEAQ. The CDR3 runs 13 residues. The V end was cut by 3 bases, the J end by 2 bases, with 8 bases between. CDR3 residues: CASSFPGAYEQYF. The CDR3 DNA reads TGTGCCAGCAGCTTCCCAGGGGCCTACGAGCAGTACTTC. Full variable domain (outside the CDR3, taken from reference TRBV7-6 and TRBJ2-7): GAGVSQSPRYKVTKRGQDVALRCDPISGHVSLYWYRQALGQGPEFLTYFNYEAQQDKSGLPNDRFSAERPEGSISTLTIQRTEQRDSAMYRCASSFPGAYEQYFGPGTRLTVT.

CDR3 nucleotides: TGTGCCAGCAGCCCCCTTGAAGCGGGGCCCAACACAGATACGCAGTATTTT. It codes for CASSPLEAGPNTDTQYF. The chain employs TRBV7-9 and TRBJ2-3, with 7 bases identical to TRBD2. The CDR3 contains 17 residues. From germline, CDR1 is SEHNR and CDR2 FQNEAQ (reference sequence). J lost 2 bases, V lost 5 bases, and 13 bases had no gene match.

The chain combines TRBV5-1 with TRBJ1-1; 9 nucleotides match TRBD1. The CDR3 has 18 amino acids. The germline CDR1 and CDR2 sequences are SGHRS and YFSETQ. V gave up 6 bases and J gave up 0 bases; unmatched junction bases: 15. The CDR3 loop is CASNSLGQGRPLNTEAFF. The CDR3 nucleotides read TGCGCCAGCAACTCTTTGGGACAGGGAAGACCTTTGAACACTGAAGCTTTCTTT.

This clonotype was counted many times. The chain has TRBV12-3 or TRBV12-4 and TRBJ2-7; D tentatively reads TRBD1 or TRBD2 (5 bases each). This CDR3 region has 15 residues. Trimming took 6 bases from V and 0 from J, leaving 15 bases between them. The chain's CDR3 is CASSRGRGVSYEQYF. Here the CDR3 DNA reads TGTGCCAGCAGCCGGGGACGGGGAGTCTCCTACGAGCAGTACTTC.

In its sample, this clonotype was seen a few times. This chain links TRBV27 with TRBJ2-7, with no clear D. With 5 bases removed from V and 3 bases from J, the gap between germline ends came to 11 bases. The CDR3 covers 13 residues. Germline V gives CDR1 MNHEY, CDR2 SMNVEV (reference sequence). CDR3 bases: TGTGCCAGCAGTCCTGAGGAAAGCTACGAGCAGTACTTC. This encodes CASSPEESYEQYF.

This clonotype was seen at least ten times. The DNA for the CDR3 is TGTGCCAGCAGCTTAGGCGGGCCCCAAAACATTCAGTACTTC. Its protein is CASSLGGPQNIQYF. The genes are TRBV7-6 and TRBJ2-4, with D possibly TRBD2 on 5 matching bases. In germline, CDR1 is SGHVS, CDR2 FNYEAQ. The CDR3 totals 14 residues. With 1 base removed from V and 5 bases from J, the gap between germline ends came to 9 bases.

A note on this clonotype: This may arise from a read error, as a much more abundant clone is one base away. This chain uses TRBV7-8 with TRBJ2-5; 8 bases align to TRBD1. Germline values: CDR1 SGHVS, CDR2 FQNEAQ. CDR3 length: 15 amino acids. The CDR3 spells CASRLGDTGGGTQYF. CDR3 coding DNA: TGTGCCAGCCGCTTAGGCGACACAGGGGGTGGGACCCAGTACTTC.

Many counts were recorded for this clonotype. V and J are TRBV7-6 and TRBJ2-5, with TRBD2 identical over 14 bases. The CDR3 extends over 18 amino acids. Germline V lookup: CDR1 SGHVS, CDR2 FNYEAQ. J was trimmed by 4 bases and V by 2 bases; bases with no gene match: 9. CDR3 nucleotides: TGTGCCAGCAGCTTAATGGGGCCAGGGACTAGCGGGGGAGAGACCCAGTACTTC. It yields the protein CASSLMGPGTSGGETQYF.

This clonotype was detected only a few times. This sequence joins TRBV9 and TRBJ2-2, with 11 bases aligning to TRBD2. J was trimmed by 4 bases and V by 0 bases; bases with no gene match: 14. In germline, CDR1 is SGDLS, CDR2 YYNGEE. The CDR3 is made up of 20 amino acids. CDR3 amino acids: CASSVGPTSGGLGGTGELFF. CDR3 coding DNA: TGTGCCAGCAGCGTAGGGCCTACTAGCGGGGGCCTCGGGGGCACCGGGGAGCTGTTTTTT.

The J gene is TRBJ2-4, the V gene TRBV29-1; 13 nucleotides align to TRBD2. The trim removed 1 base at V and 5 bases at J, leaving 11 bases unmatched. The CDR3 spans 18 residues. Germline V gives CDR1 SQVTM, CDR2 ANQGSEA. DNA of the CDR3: TGCAGCGTTGAAGGAACTAGCGGGGGGGGAGGCTTGGAAAACATTCAGTACTTC. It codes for CSVEGTSGGGGLENIQYF.

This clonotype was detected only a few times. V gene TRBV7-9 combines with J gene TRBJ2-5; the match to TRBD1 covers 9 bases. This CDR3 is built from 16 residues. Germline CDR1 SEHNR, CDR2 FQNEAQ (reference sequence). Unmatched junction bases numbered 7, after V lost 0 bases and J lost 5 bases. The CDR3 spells CASSLAWDRVTETQYF. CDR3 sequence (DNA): TGTGCCAGCAGCTTAGCCTGGGACAGGGTGACGGAGACCCAGTACTTC. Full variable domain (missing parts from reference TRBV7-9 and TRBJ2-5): DTGVSQNPRHKITKRGQNVTFRCDPISEHNRLYWYRQTLGQGPEFLTYFQNEAQLEKSRLLSDRFSAERPKGSFSTLEIQRTEQGDSAMYLCASSLAWDRVTETQYFGPGTRLLVL.